The 10 T cell receptor beta chains given below trace back to one sample, sequenced in a study of T-cell reconstitution after alpha-beta-depleted transplantation in children. Unique molecular identifiers were used to barcode this TCRbeta library. In TCRdb, the PCR reads were re-called with MiXCR into one record per CDR3 protein. In the table there are about 600,000 distinct CDR3 sequences, around 23% of which are singletons. The sequences come from PBMCs, mostly from graft donor cells, collected 360 days after TCRalphabeta/CD19-depleted stem cell transplant. These receptors were obtained from a boy under two years old who had a stem cell transplant for acute myeloid leukemia, so the T cells may come from the graft donor.

Ten or more counts support this clonotype. The V and J genes are TRBV5-1 and TRBJ2-1, with 9 bases matching TRBD2. Germline CDR1 SGHRS, CDR2 YFSETQ. Trimming cost V 4 bases and J 8 bases; bases outside gene matches: 16. The CDR3 runs to 17 residues. CDR3 sequence reads: CASSLTTAGGPWDEQFF. The CDR3 DNA reads TGCGCCAGCAGCCTCACTACAGCGGGGGGACCTTGGGATGAGCAGTTCTTC.

The chain couples TRBV24-1 to TRBJ2-5; D ambiguous. Per the germline V gene, CDR1 is KGHDR and CDR2 is SFDVKD. The CDR3 runs to 13 residues. V lost 5 bases, J lost 4 bases, and 10 bases lay in between. CDR3 in amino acids: CATSGSHTETQYF. As DNA, the CDR3 is TGTGCCACCAGTGGTTCTCATACAGAGACCCAGTACTTC.

The chain couples TRBV5-5 to TRBJ2-6, with D unresolved. Germline loops: CDR1 SGHKS, CDR2 YYEKEE (reference sequence). With 0 bases removed from V and 0 bases from J, the gap between germline ends came to 7 bases. This CDR3 region has 16 residues. The CDR3 sequence is CASSLGRSSGANVLTF. The CDR3 DNA reads as TGTGCCAGCAGCTTGGGACGGAGCTCTGGGGCCAACGTCCTGACTTTC.

The chain uses TRBV20-1 and TRBJ1-6, with 8 bases aligning to TRBD1. Germline V lookup: CDR1 DFQATT, CDR2 SNEGSKA (reference sequence). The J segment lost 5 bases and the V segment lost 3 bases, leaving 3 bases of the junction unmatched. The CDR3 extends over 14 amino acids. CDR3: CSASRTGNNSPLHF. The CDR3 nucleotides are TGCAGTGCTAGTAGGACAGGGAATAATTCACCCCTCCACTTT.

The chain carries TRBV10-2 and TRBJ1-1, with a tentative D call TRBD1 (5 bases). This CDR3 has 15 residues. Trimming shortened V by 6 bases and J by 4 bases, and 18 bases separated the two germline ends. The germline CDR1 and CDR2 sequences are WSHSY and SAAADI. CDR3: CASRTGRGFGTEAFF. Here the CDR3 DNA reads TGCGCCAGCAGGACGGGGAGGGGCTTTGGCACTGAAGCTTTCTTT.

V is TRBV14 and J is TRBJ2-7; D is possibly TRBD1 (6 bases). The CDR3 has 15 amino acids. Looked up from germline, CDR1 is SGHDN and CDR2 is FVKESK. Trimming took 4 bases from V and 3 from J, leaving 16 bases between them. The CDR3 loop reads CASSPRLGTNYEQYF. The DNA for the CDR3 is TGTGCCAGCAGCCCCCGCCTCGGGACAAACTACGAGCAGTACTTC.

V is TRBV7-2 and J is TRBJ1-4, with D possibly matching TRBD1 (5 bases). V was pared by 4 bases and J by 8 bases, with 17 bases between. CDR3 size: 15 residues. Germline loops: CDR1 SGHTA, CDR2 FQGNSA. In DNA form, the CDR3 reads TGTGCCAGCAGCTATTCCCACTCCGGGGCCGAAAAACTGTTTTTT. Its translation is CASSYSHSGAEKLFF.

The table lists this clonotype with many counts. The chain uses TRBV6-1 and TRBJ2-2, with D perhaps matching TRBD2 (5 bases). V lost 5 bases and J lost 6, with 10 bases in between. Germline V lookup: CDR1 MNHNS, CDR2 SASEGT. This CDR3 is built from 13 residues. The CDR3 bases are TGTGCCAGCAGTCCTGGGGAGCCCGGGGAGCTGTTTTTT. This sequence encodes CASSPGEPGELFF.

This clonotype occurred many times. This chain uses TRBV20-1 with TRBJ2-5; TRBD2 aligns across 8 bases. Germline loops: CDR1 DFQATT, CDR2 SNEGSKA (reference sequence). J was trimmed by 1 base and V by 5 bases; bases with no gene match: 3. The CDR3 sequence is 13 residues long. Here the CDR3 reads CSAGAGGQETQYF. The CDR3 DNA is TGCAGTGCTGGGGCGGGGGGCCAAGAGACCCAGTACTTC.

This clonotype was seen a few times. The chain joins TRBV6-5 to TRBJ1-5; possible D gene TRBD1, 5 bases. The germline V gene has CDR1 MNHEY and CDR2 SVGAGI. V was clipped by 0 bases and J by 5 bases, with 17 bases between them. This CDR3 has 17 amino acids. The CDR3 bases are TGTGCCAGCAGTTACTCGAGTACAGGTAGCACCGATCAGCCCCAGCATTTT. Amino acids: CASSYSSTGSTDQPQHF.